This T cell receptor beta chain was captured by sequencing in a study of monozygotic twins with inflammatory bowel disease. Whole-study results and caveats: Nothing supported a single strong signal or clonotype that was associated with IBD.

With respect to this clonotype: Its cognate antigen is unknown.

Both the TCRalpha cDNA and the TCRbeta cDNA were taken through two nested PCRs, lasting 16 and 9 cycles. TCRdb re-called the 5' RACE reads and catalogs CDR3 proteins one per entry, DNA excluded. The sample totals approximately 120,000 distinct CDR3 sequences; its top ten clones hold about an eighth. There are 13 residues in the CDR3. Germline V CDR1 and CDR2: SGHDT, YYEEEE. The chain uses TRBV5-6 and TRBJ2-7; checking the TCRdb D call of TRBD2 is not possible without DNA. This receptor was obtained from a human donor with ulcerative colitis or Crohn's disease, or a healthy co-twin of an affected twin (not recorded which). Sequencing was performed on blood. Here the CDR3 reads CASSFSEGNEQYF. Drawing the rest from reference TRBV5-6 and TRBJ2-7, the complete variable domain is DAGVTQSPTHLIKTRGQQVTLRCSPKSGHDTVSWYQQALGQGPQFIFQYYEEEERQRGNFPDRFSGHQFPNYSSELNVNALLLGDSALYLCASSFSEGNEQYFGPGTRLTVT.